This TCR beta chain is from a study of tumor-infiltrating lymphocytes in primary liver carcinoma. Study details: Each sample had roughly 3.5 to 8 million productive TCRbeta reads regardless of tissue type.

With 5 bases clipped from V and 0 bases from J, the junction kept 3 bases outside the gene matches. The germline CDR1 and CDR2 sequences are DFQATT and SNEGSKA (reference sequence). The CDR3 runs to 13 residues. Comment on this clonotype: What it binds is not known.

Study-wide points: No more than about 8-24% of top clones could be seen in all five tumor regions. Top-250-clone fractions were significantly higher in tumors than in blood (p = 0.039). Tumor-adjacent and tumor-blood pairs shared a smaller degree of overlap than tumor region pairs.

TCR beta cDNA was prepared out of roughly 500 ng total RNA by means of a constant-region primer. Three-round nested multiplex PCR performed with slightly modified ARM-PCR produced the TCR beta libraries. Two initial PCR rounds of around 9 cycles each paired TRBV1-TRBV30 forward primers with a C-beta reverse primer. Using its own MiXCR run on the multiplex PCR reads, TCRdb lists one record per CDR3 protein. The sample has about 74,000 distinct CDR3 sequences; roughly 69% are singletons. Joint extraction of RNA and DNA used 20-30 mg of bulk tissue that was unsorted. V usage is TRBV20-1 and J usage is TRBJ2-7; TRBD1 aligns across 8 bases. This clonotype originated in a man aged 35 to 55 with primary liver carcinoma and hepatitis B virus infection. Sequencing was done on a sample of liver tumor tissue from sampling region 4. The subset was: tumor region T4, right-lateral pole. The CDR3 sequence: CSASGGDSYEQYF. Here the CDR3 DNA reads TGCAGTGCTTCAGGGGGCGACTCCTACGAGCAGTACTTC.